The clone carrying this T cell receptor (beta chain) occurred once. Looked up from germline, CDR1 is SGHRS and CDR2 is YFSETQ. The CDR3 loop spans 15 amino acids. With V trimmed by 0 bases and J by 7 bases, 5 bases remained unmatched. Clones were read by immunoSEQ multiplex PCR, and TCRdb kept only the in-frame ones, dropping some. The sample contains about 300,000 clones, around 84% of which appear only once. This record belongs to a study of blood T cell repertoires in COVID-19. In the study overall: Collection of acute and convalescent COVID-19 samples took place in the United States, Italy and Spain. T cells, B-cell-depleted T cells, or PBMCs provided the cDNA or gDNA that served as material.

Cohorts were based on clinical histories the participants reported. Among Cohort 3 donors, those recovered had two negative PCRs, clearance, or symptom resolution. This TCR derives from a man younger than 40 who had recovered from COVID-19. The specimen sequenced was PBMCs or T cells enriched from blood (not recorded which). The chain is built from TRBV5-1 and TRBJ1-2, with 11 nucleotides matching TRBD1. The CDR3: CASSLGPDRGPGYTF. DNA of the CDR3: TGCGCCAGCAGCTTGGGACCGGACAGGGGGCCTGGCTACACCTTC.